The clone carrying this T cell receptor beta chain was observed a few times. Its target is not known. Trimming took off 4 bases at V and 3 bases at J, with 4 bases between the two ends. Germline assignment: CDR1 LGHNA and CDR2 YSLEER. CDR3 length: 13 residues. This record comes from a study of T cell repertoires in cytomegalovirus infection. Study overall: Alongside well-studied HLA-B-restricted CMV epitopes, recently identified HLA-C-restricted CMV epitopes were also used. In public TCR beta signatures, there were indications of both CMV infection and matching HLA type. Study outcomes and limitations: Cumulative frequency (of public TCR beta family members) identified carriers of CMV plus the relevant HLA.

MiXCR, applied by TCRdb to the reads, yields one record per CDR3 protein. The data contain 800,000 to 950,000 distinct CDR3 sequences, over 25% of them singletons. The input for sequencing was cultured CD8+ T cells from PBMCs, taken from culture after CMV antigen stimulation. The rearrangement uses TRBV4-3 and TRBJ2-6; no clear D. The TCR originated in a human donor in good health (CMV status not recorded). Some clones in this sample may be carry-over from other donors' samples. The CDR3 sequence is CASSRYGANVLTF. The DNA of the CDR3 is TGCGCCAGCAGCCGCTATGGGGCCAACGTCCTGACTTTC.